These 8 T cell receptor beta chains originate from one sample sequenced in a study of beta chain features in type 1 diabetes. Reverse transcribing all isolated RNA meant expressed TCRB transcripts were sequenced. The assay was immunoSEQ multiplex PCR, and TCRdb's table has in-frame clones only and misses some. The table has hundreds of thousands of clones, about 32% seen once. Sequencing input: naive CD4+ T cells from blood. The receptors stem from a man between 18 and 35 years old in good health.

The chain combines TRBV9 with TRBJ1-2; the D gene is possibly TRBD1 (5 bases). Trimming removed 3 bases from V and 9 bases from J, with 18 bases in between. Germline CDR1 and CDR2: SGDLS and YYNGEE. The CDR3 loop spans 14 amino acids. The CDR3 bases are TGTGCCAGCAGCGCTCGGATGCCCGGGGGGAGCTACACCTTC. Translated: CASSARMPGGSYTF.

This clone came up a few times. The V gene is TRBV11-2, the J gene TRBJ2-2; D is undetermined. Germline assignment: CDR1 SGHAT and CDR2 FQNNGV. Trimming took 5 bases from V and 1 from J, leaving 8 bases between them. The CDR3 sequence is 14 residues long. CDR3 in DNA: TGTGCCAGCAGCGTAAACAGGAACACCGGGGAGCTGTTTTTT. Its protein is CASSVNRNTGELFF.

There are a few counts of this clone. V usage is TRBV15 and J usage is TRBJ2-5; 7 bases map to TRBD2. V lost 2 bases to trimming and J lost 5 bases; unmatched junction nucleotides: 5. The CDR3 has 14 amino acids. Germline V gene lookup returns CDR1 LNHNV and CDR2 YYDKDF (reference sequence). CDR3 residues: CATSRLAAKETQYF. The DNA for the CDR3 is TGTGCCACCAGCAGACTAGCGGCTAAGGAGACCCAGTACTTC.

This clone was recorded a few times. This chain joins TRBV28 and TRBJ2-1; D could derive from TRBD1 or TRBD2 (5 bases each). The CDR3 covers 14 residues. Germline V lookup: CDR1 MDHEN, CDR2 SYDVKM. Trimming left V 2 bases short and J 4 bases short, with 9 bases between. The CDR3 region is CASSLGAGYNEQFF. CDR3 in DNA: TGTGCCAGCAGTTTAGGGGCGGGTTACAATGAGCAGTTCTTC.

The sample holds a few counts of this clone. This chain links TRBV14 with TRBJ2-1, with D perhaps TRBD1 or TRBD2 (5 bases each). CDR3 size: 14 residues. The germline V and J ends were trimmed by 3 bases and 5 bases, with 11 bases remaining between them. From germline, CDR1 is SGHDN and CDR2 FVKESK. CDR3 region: CASSQYGTDNEQFF. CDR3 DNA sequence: TGTGCCAGCAGCCAGTATGGGACCGACAATGAGCAGTTCTTC.

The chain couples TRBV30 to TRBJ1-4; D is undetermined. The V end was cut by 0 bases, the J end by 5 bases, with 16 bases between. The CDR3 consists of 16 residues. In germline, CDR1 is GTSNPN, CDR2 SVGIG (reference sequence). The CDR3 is CAWSVGLGDGNEKLFF. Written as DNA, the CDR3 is TGTGCCTGGAGTGTCGGGTTGGGCGACGGAAATGAAAAACTGTTTTTT.

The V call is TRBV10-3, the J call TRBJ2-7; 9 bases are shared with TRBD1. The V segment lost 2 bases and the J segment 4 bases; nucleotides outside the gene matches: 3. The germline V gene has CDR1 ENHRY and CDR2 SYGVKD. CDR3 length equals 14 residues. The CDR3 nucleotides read TGTGCCATCAGTGAGCCGGACAGGGGTTACGAGCAGTACTTC. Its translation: CAISEPDRGYEQYF.

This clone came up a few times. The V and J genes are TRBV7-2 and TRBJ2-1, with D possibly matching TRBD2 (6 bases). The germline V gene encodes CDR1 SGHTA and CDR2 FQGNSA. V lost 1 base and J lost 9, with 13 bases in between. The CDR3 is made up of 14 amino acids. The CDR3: CASSLVRRVGEQFF. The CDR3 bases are TGTGCCAGCAGCTTAGTTAGGAGGGTCGGTGAGCAGTTCTTC.